This T cell receptor beta chain was sequenced during a study of T cells in Graves' hyperthyroidism and ophthalmopathy. Findings of the study overall: Blood also showed most of the thyroid clonotypes that were expanded above 0.001.

Patients aged 18 to 65 had newly diagnosed hyperthyroidism that had lasted under 2 months. The study left out patients who had uncontrolled infection, other autoimmune disease, pregnancy or lactation. This clonotype was recorded at least ten times. Its specificity is unknown. Regions amplified from RNA transcripts were the TCR beta CDR3 regions. The study used the HTBI primer set for a first-round RT-PCR of the TCR CDR3. Via MiXCR, TCRdb re-called the multiplex PCR reads, giving one row per CDR3 protein. The table includes under 400,000 distinct CDR3 sequences, roughly 20% detected once. With 7 bases removed from V and 0 bases from J, the gap between germline ends came to 7 bases. CDR3 length: 13 amino acids. Germline-derived CDR1 and CDR2 are SNHLY and FYNNEI.

Source material: blood. This clonotype was sampled from a woman between 50 and 59 years old with Graves' hyperthyroidism. The rearrangement joins TRBV2 to TRBJ1-5; D is uncertain. The CDR3 region has the DNA TGTGCCAGCAAGCGGGATAGCAATCAGCCCCAGCATTTT. This encodes CASKRDSNQPQHF.